This record covers a single T cell receptor (beta chain). This record comes from a study of T cell changes during pregnancy in multiple sclerosis. The CDR3 consists of 13 residues. CDR1 is ENHRY, CDR2 SYGVKD, per germline. The V segment lost 8 bases and the J segment 7 bases; nucleotides outside the gene matches: 3. This table comes from immunoSEQ multiplex PCR, and its TCRdb copy is limited to in-frame clones, with some not included. The repertoire holds roughly 67,000 clones, with more than 85% as singletons. The sample consisted of peripheral blood, taken in the second trimester of pregnancy. The receptor's source is a female donor with multiple sclerosis, enrolled in a pregnancy study. The rearrangement links TRBV10-3 to TRBJ2-2, with 11 nucleotides matching TRBD2. The CDR3 nucleotides read TGTGCCATCTCCGGGACTAGCGGCGGGGAGCTGTTTTTT. Its translation is CAISGTSGGELFF.